The text below deals with one T cell receptor beta chain. Its specificity is unknown. The junction departs from the called germline gene at one end, perhaps through a read error. The CDR3 is 13 amino acids. CDR1 is MGHDK, CDR2 SYGVNS, per germline. Uncontrolled infection, other autoimmune disease, pregnancy and lactation each barred patients from inclusion. Each diagnosis drew on symptoms, thyroxine, TRAb, thyroid ultrasound and orbital computed tomography findings. TCR beta CDR3 regions were amplified from RNA transcripts. RT-PCR in the first round (using the HTBI primer set) targeted the TCR CDR3. MiXCR, applied by TCRdb to the multiplex PCR reads, yields one record per CDR3 protein. Among 500,000 to 650,000 distinct CDR3 sequences, over 35% were seen once, and the ten largest hold about two fifths. The source of the sample is a study of T cells in Graves' hyperthyroidism and ophthalmopathy. Whole-study results and caveats: The model forecast ophthalmopathy, anticipating it by a median roughly 6 months before onset. Peripheral blood also featured most of the thyroid clonotypes expanded above 0.001.

Input material: peripheral blood or thyroid tissue (not recorded which). The chain uses TRBV25-1 and TRBJ2-5; possible D gene TRBD1, 6 bases. This TCR was recovered from an adult woman with Graves' disease, either hyperthyroidism or ophthalmopathy (not recorded which). CDR3 amino acids: CASSLEGQESQYF. As DNA, the CDR3 is TGTGCCAGCAGCCTTGAGGGACAAGAGAGCCAGTACTTC.